This TCR beta chain was profiled in a study of blood T cell repertoires in COVID-19. Across the whole study: Researchers got acute and convalescent COVID-19 samples from the United States, Italy and Spain. The cDNA or gDNA used as material had been derived from T cells, B-cell-depleted T cells, or PBMCs.

This CDR3 has 15 amino acids. The germline V gene has CDR1 MDHEN and CDR2 SYDVKM. V lost 7 bases, J lost 5 bases, and 9 bases stayed unmatched. Seattle cases were enrolled at active infection and followed longitudinally. Some clones are missing from TCRdb's copy, which holds only in-frame ones; the method was immunoSEQ multiplex PCR. The data hold roughly 200,000 clones, with around 80% observed a single time. The TCR originated in a woman in her twenties or thirties with COVID-19, enrolled during active disease. The sequencing sample was made of peripheral blood. The chain combines TRBV28 with TRBJ2-1; 9 bases line up with TRBD2. The CDR3 protein is CASTQGSSGDNEQFF. The DNA for the CDR3 is TGTGCCAGCACCCAGGGTTCTAGCGGGGACAATGAGCAGTTCTTC.